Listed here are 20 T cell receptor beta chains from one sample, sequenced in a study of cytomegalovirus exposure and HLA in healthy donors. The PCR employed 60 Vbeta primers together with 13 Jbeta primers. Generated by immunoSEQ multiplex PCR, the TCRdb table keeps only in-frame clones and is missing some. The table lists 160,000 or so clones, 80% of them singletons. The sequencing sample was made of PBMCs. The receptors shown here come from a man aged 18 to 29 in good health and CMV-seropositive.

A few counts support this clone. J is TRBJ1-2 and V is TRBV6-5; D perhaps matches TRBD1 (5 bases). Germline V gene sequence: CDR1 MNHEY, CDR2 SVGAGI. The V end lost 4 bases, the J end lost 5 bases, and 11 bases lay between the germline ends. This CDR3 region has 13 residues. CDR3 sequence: CASSSGGGYGYTF. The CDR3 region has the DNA TGTGCCAGCAGTTCCGGGGGAGGGTATGGCTACACCTTC.

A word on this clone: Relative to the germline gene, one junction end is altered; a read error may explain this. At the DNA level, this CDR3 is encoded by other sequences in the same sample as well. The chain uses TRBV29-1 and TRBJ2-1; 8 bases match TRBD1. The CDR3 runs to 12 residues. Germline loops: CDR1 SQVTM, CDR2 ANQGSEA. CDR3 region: CSVQGAANEQFF. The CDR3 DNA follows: TGCAGCGTGCAGGGGGCGGCCAATGAACAGTTCTTC.

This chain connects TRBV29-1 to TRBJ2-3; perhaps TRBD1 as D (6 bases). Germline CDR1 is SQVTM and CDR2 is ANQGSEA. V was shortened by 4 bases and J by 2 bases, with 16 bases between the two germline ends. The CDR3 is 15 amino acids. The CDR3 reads CSVARGQIPTDTQYF. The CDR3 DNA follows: TGCAGCGTTGCCCGAGGACAGATCCCCACAGATACGCAGTATTTT.

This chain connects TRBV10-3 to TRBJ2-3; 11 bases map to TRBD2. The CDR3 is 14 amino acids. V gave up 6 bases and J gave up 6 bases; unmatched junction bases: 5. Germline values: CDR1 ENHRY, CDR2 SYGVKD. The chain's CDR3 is CAISYSGRVDTQYF. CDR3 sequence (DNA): TGTGCCATCAGCTATAGCGGGAGGGTCGATACGCAGTATTTT.

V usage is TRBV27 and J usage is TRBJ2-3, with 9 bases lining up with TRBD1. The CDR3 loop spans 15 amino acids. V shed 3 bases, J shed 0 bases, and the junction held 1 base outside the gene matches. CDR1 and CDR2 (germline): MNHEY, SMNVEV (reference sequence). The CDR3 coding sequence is TGTGCCAGCAGTTTTGGGACAGGGAGCACAGATACGCAGTATTTT. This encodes CASSFGTGSTDTQYF.

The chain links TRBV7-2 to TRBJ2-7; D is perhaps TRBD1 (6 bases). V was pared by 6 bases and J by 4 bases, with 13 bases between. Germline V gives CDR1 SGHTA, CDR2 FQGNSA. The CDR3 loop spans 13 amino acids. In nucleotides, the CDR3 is TGTGCCAGCAGGAGCCCAGGGGTTTACGAGCAGTACTTC. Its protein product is CASRSPGVYEQYF.

The CDR3 reads CASSSQSGDSYEQYF. The CDR3 DNA sequence: TGTGCCAGCAGCTCGCAGTCCGGGGACTCCTACGAGCAGTACTTC. The chain carries TRBV7-3 and TRBJ2-7; D is possibly TRBD2 (5 bases). This CDR3 comprises 15 residues. V shed 4 bases and J shed 0 bases, with 13 bases lying between them. From germline, CDR1 is SGHTA and CDR2 FQGTGA. The full variable domain, completed using reference TRBV7-3 and TRBJ2-7, is GAGVSQTPSNKVTEKGKYVELRCDPISGHTALYWYRQSLGQGPEFLIYFQGTGAADDSGLPNDRFFAVRPEGSVSTLKIQRTERGDSAVYLCASSSQSGDSYEQYFGPGTRLTVT.

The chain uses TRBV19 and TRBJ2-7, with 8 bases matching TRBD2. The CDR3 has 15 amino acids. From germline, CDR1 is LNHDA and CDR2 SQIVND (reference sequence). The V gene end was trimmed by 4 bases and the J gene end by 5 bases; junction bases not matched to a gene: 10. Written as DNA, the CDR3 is TGTGCCAGTAGTACGACTAGCGCCTCGGGGCACGAGCAGTACTTC. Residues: CASSTTSASGHEQYF.

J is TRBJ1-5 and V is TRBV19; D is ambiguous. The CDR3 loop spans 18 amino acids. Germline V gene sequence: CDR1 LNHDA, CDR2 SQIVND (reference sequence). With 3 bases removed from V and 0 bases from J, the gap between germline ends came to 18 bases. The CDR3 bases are TGTGCCAGTAGTATGACTAATCGCAGAAGTTATAGCAATCAGCCCCAGCATTTT. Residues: CASSMTNRRSYSNQPQHF.

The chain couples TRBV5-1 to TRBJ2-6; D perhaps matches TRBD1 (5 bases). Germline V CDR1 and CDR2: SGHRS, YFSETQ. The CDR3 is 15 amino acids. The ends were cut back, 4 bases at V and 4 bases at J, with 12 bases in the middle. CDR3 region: CASSLQQAGANVLTF. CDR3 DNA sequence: TGCGCCAGCAGCCTACAACAGGCAGGGGCCAACGTCCTGACTTTC. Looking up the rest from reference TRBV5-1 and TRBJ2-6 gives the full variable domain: KAGVTQTPRYLIKTRGQQVTLSCSPISGHRSVSWYQQTPGQGLQFLFEYFSETQRNKGNFPGRFSGRQFSNSRSEMNVSTLELGDSALYLCASSLQQAGANVLTFGAGSRLTVL.

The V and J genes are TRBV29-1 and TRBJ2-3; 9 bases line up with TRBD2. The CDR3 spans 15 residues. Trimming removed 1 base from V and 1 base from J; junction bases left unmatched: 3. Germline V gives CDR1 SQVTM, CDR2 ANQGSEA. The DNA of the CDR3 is TGCAGCGTTGAAGGTGTAGCGGGGGGCACAGATACGCAGTATTTT. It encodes CSVEGVAGGTDTQYF.

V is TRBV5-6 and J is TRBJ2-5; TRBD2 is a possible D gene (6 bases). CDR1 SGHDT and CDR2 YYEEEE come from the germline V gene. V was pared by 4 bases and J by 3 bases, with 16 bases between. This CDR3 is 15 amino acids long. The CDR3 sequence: CASSRYGGAEETQYF. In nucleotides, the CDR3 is TGTGCCAGCAGCCGGTACGGAGGGGCAGAAGAGACCCAGTACTTC.

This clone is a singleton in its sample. This CDR3 reads CASSDPGRTEAFF. The CDR3 DNA sequence: TGTGCCAGCAGTGACCCAGGGCGGACTGAAGCTTTCTTT. The rearrangement links TRBV25-1 to TRBJ1-1, with D maybe TRBD1 (5 bases). The length of the CDR3 is 13 residues. Germline loops: CDR1 MGHDK, CDR2 SYGVNS. Trimming left V 3 bases short and J 5 bases short, with 10 bases between.

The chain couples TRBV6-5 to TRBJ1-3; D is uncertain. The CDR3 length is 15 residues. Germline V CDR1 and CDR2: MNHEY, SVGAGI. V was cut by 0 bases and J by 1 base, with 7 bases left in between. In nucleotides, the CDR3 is TGTGCCAGCAGTTACTCACGAGGGTCTGGAAACACCATATATTTT. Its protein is CASSYSRGSGNTIYF.

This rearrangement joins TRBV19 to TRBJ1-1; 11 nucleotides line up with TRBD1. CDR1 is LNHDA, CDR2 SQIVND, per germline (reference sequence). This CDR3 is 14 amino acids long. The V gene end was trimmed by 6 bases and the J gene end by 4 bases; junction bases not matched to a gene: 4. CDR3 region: CASSRDRGSTEAFF. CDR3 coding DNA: TGTGCCAGTAGCCGGGACAGGGGGAGCACTGAAGCTTTCTTT.

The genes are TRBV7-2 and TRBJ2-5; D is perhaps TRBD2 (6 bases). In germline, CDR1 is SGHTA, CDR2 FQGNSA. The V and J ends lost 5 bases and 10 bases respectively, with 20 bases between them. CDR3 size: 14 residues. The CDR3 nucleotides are TGTGCCAGCAGCACACCATCCGGGACTCAAGGCCAGTACTTC. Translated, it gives CASSTPSGTQGQYF.

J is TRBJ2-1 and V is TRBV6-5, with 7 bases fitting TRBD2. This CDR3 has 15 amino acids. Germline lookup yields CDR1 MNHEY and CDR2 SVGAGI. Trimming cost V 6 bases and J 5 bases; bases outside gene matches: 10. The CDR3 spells CASRGLGSGNNEQFF. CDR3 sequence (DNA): TGTGCCAGCAGGGGACTGGGGAGCGGGAACAATGAGCAGTTCTTC.

Here the CDR3 DNA reads TGTGCCAGCAGCTTGGTCGGGGGGGCCAATGAGCAGTTCTTC. Translating it yields CASSLVGGANEQFF. The V and J genes are TRBV5-6 and TRBJ2-1; 8 bases are a match to TRBD2. V shed 0 bases and J 6 bases; nucleotides not matched to a gene: 2. Per germline, CDR1 SGHDT and CDR2 YYEEEE. The CDR3 has 14 amino acids.

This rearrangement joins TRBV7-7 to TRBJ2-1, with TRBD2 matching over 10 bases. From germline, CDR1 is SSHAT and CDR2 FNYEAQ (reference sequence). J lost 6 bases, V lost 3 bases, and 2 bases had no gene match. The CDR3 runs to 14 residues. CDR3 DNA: TGTGCCAGCAGCTTGGAGCGGGAGGGCAATGAGCAGTTCTTC. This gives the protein CASSLEREGNEQFF.

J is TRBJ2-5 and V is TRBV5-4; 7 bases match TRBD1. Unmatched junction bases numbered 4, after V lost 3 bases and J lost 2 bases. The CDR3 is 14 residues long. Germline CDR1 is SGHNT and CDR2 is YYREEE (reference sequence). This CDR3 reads CASSSRTGQETQYF. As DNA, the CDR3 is TGTGCCAGCAGCTCGAGGACAGGTCAAGAGACCCAGTACTTC.